One sample yielded the 13 T cell receptor beta chains listed below, sequenced in a study of post-analysis software for immune sequencing data. Study conclusions and caveats: TRBV segments more frequent in patients than in controls numbered a few and included TRBV5-6, TRBV5-1 and TRBV20-1.

The authors incorporated unique molecular identifiers into the TCR beta cDNA libraries. MiXCR, applied by TCRdb to the PCR reads, yields one record per CDR3 protein. The table lists about half a million distinct CDR3 sequences, roughly 45% of them singletons. The antigens these receptors bind are not known. The sequencing input was blood. These receptors were collected from a girl aged 5 to 17 with multiple sclerosis.

This clonotype was recorded a few times. This rearrangement joins TRBV4-1 to TRBJ1-2; no clear D. CDR1 is MGHRA and CDR2 is YSYEKL in the germline V gene. Trimming took 0 bases from V and 0 from J, leaving 11 bases between them. CDR3 length: 16 residues. The CDR3 loop reads CASSQEGGLANYGYTF. CDR3 coding DNA: TGCGCCAGCAGCCAAGAGGGAGGCCTAGCTAACTATGGCTACACCTTC.

CDR3 in DNA: TGTGCCACAAGCTCGGGGGAACGTGGCTACACCTTC. This gives the protein CATSSGERGYTF. J is TRBJ1-2 and V is TRBV12-3 or TRBV12-4; D might be TRBD1 (5 bases). The V and J ends lost 10 bases and 7 bases respectively, with 16 bases between them. CDR3 length: 12 amino acids.

The gene calls are TRBV28 and TRBJ1-5; D gene ambiguous. The ends were cut back, 6 bases at V and 0 bases at J, with 18 bases in the middle. Germline-derived CDR1 and CDR2 are MDHEN and SYDVKM. CDR3 length: 17 amino acids. The CDR3 loop reads CASRGSNWVVSNQPQHF. The DNA of the CDR3 is TGTGCCAGCAGAGGGTCGAATTGGGTAGTTAGCAATCAGCCCCAGCATTTT.

The rearrangement joins TRBV28 to TRBJ2-7, with a possible D match to TRBD2 (6 bases). CDR3 size: 15 residues. V was cut by 6 bases and J by 4 bases, with 19 bases left in between. The germline V gene encodes CDR1 MDHEN and CDR2 SYDVKM. CDR3 bases: TGTGCCAGCAGCCCCGAGGGGCTAGCGAAATACGAGCAGTACTTC. Translating gives CASSPEGLAKYEQYF.

This clonotype turned up a few times. The chain has TRBV10-3 and TRBJ1-4, with unresolved D. The V gene lost 6 bases and the J gene lost 6 bases, with 14 bases spanning the gap. Germline CDR1 and CDR2: ENHRY and SYGVKD. The CDR3 is 14 residues long. CDR3 protein: CAISRSVLDEKLFF. CDR3 nucleotide sequence: TGTGCCATCAGCCGCAGCGTTCTAGATGAAAAACTGTTTTTT.

This clonotype was detected only a few times. This rearrangement joins TRBV12-3 or TRBV12-4 to TRBJ1-1; tentatively, D is TRBD1 (5 bases). V lost 4 bases, J lost 2 bases, and 11 bases lay in between. The CDR3 is 14 amino acids. CDR3 nucleotide sequence: TGTGCCAGCAGTTCCCAGGGAGTAAACACTGAAGCTTTCTTT. This encodes CASSSQGVNTEAFF.

This chain links TRBV29-1 with TRBJ1-1; D is unresolved. Germline loops: CDR1 SQVTM, CDR2 ANQGSEA. CDR3 length: 10 amino acids. The V end lost 4 bases, the J end lost 11 bases, and 11 bases lay between the germline ends. CDR3 protein: CSVVEVEAFF. The CDR3 DNA is TGCAGCGTTGTGGAAGTCGAGGCTTTCTTT.

V gene TRBV11-2 combines with J gene TRBJ2-1; 8 bases fit TRBD1. Looked up from germline, CDR1 is SGHAT and CDR2 is FQNNGV. Trimming took 2 bases from V and 9 from J; bases not matched to a gene: 9. This CDR3 contains 15 residues. The CDR3 DNA is TGTGCCAGCAGCTTACTACAGGGGGTGGTTGGTGAGCAGTTCTTC. This sequence encodes CASSLLQGVVGEQFF.

This clonotype was counted at least ten times. The gene calls are TRBV29-1 and TRBJ1-1; D is unresolved. The CDR3 sequence is 10 residues long. V was trimmed by 4 bases and J by 7 bases, leaving 7 bases between them. In germline, CDR1 is SQVTM, CDR2 ANQGSEA. CDR3 residues: CSVAQIEAFF. CDR3 bases: TGCAGCGTTGCACAGATTGAAGCTTTCTTT.

This rearrangement joins TRBV9 to TRBJ2-5; TRBD1 aligns across 7 bases. The CDR3 loop spans 13 amino acids. Germline lookup yields CDR1 SGDLS and CDR2 YYNGEE. J lost 3 bases, V lost 1 base, and 0 bases had no gene match. The CDR3 bases are TGTGCCAGCAGCGTAACAGGGGAAGAGACCCAGTACTTC. Residues: CASSVTGEETQYF.

This chain joins TRBV20-1 and TRBJ2-1, with 7 bases lining up with TRBD1. Germline loops: CDR1 DFQATT, CDR2 SNEGSKA (reference sequence). The CDR3 is 12 amino acids. With V trimmed by 6 bases and J by 4 bases, 3 bases remained unmatched. DNA for the CDR3: TGCAGTGCCAAGGGACAGTACAATGAGCAGTTCTTC. As protein: CSAKGQYNEQFF.

The chain carries TRBV11-1 and TRBJ2-1, with 9 bases lining up with TRBD2. The CDR3 sequence is 15 residues long. The V and J ends lost 5 bases and 5 bases, in that order; junction bases with no gene match: 7. Per germline, CDR1 SGHAT and CDR2 FQDESV (reference sequence). CDR3 nucleotides: TGTGCCAGCAGCCAAGGGGCTAGCGGGAACAATGAGCAGTTCTTC. Residues: CASSQGASGNNEQFF.

The CDR3 region is CASSQEEWAPDYGYTF. The CDR3 nucleotides read TGCGCCAGCAGCCAAGAAGAGTGGGCGCCGGACTATGGCTACACCTTC. This chain links TRBV4-3 with TRBJ1-2; D gene ambiguous. Germline CDR1 is LGHNA and CDR2 is YSLEER. The V end was cut by 0 bases, the J end by 3 bases, with 14 bases between. The CDR3 is made up of 16 amino acids.